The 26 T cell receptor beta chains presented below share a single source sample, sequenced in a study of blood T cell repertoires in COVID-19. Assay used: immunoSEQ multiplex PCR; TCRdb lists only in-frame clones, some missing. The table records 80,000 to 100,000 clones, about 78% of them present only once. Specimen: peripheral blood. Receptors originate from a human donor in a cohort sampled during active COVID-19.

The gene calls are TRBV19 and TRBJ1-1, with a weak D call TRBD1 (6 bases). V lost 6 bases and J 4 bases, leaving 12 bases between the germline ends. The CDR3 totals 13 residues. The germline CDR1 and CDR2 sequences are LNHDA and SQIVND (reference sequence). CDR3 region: CASRKGHLTEAFF. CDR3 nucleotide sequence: TGTGCCAGTAGAAAGGGACACCTCACTGAAGCTTTCTTT.

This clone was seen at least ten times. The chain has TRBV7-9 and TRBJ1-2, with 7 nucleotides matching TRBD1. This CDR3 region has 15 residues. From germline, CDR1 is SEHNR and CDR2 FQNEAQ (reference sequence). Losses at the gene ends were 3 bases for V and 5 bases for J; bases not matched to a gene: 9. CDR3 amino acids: CASSFYDRVQYGYTF. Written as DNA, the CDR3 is TGTGCCAGCAGCTTCTATGACAGGGTCCAGTATGGCTACACCTTC.

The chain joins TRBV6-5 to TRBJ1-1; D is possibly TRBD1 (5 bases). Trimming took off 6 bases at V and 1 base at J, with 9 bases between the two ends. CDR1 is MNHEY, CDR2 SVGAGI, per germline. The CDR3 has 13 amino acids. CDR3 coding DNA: TGTGCCAGCAGCCTTGGACAGAACACTGAAGCTTTCTTT. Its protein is CASSLGQNTEAFF.

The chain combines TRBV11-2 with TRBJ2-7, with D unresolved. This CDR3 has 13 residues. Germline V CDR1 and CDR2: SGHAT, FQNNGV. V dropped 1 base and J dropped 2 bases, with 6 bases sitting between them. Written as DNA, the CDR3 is TGTGCCAGCAGCTTAGCCTCGGCCTACGAGCAGTACTTC. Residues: CASSLASAYEQYF.

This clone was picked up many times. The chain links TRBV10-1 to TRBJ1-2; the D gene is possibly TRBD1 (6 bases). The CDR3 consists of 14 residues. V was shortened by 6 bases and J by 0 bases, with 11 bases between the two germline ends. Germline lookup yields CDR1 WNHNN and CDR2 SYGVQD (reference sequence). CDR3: CASRGDKTNYGYTF. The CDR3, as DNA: TGCGCCAGCAGGGGGGACAAAACTAACTATGGCTACACCTTC.

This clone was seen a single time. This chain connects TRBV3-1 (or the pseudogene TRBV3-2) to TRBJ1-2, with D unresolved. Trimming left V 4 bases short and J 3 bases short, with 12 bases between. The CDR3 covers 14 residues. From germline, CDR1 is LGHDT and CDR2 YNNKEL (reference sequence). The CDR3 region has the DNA TGTGCCAGCAGCCCCATGAGAGAAGACTATGGCTACACCTTC. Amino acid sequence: CASSPMREDYGYTF.

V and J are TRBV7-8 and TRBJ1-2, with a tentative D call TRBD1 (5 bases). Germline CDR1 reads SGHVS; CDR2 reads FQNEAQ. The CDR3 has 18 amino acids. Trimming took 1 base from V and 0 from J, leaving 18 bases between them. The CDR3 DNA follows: TGTGCCAGCAGCTTAGAATCCGAGGGAGGGGATACTAACTATGGCTACACCTTC. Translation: CASSLESEGGDTNYGYTF.

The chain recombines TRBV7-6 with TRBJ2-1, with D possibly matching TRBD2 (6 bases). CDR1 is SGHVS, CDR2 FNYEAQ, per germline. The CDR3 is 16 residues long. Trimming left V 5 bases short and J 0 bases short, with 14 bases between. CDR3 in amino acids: CASSASGTLSYNEQFF. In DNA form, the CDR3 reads TGTGCCAGCAGCGCATCCGGGACTCTCTCCTACAATGAGCAGTTCTTC.

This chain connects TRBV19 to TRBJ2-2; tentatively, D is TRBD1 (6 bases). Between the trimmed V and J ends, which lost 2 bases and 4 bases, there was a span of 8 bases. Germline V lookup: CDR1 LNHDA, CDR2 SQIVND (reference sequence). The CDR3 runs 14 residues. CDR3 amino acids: CASSIRGGTGELFF. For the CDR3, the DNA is TGTGCCAGTAGTATACGAGGGGGCACCGGGGAGCTGTTTTTT.

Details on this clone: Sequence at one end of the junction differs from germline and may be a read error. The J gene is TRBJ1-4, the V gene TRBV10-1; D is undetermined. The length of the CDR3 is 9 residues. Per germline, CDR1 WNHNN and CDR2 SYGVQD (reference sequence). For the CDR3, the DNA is TGCGCCAGCAGTGAGCGGGTCCCGTTT. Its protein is CASSERVPF.

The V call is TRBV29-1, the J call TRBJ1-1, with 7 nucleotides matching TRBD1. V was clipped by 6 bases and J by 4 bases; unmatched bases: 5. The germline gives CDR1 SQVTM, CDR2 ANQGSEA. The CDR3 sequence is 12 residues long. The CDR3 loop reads CSVKGARTEAFF. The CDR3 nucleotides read TGCAGCGTAAAGGGGGCGCGCACTGAAGCTTTCTTT.

This CDR3 reads CASSSASGIYNEQFF. In DNA, the CDR3 is TGTGCCAGCAGTTCAGCATCCGGGATCTACAATGAGCAGTTCTTC. V and J are TRBV2 and TRBJ2-1; a weak D match, TRBD2 (5 bases). From germline, CDR1 is SNHLY and CDR2 FYNNEI. Trimming removed 5 bases at V and 3 bases at J, with 14 bases between. The CDR3 spans 15 residues.

CDR3: CASSHRDNTGELFF. In nucleotides, the CDR3 is TGTGCCAGCAGCCACAGGGATAACACCGGGGAGCTGTTTTTT. The chain uses TRBV14 and TRBJ2-2, with D possibly being TRBD1 (5 bases). CDR1 is SGHDN, CDR2 FVKESK, per germline. The CDR3 spans 14 residues. V was pared by 3 bases and J by 2 bases, with 7 bases between. The full variable domain, completed using reference TRBV14 and TRBJ2-2, is EAGVTQFPSHSVIEKGQTVTLRCDPISGHDNLYWYRRVMGKEIKFLLHFVKESKQDESGMPNNRFLAERTGGTYSTLKVQPAELEDSGVYFCASSHRDNTGELFFGEGSRLTVL.

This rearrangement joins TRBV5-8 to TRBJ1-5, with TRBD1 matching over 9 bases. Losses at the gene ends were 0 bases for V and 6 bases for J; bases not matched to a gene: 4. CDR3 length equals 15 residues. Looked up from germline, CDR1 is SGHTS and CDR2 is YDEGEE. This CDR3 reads CASSLVGQGVQPQHF. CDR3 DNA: TGTGCCAGCAGCTTGGTGGGACAGGGCGTTCAGCCCCAGCATTTT.

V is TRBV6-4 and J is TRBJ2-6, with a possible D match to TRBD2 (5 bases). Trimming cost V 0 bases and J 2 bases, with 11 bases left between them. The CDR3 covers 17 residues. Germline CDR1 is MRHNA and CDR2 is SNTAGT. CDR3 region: CASSDSGPGTGANVLTF. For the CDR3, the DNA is TGTGCCAGCAGTGACTCGGGCCCGGGAACTGGGGCCAACGTCCTGACTTTC.

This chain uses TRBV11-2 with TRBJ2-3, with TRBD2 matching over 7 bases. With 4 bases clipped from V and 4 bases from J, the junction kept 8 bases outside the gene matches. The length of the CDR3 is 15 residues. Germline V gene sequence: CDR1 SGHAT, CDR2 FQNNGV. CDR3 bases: TGTGCCAGCAGCTCCCTCGGACTAGTGTCAGATACGCAGTATTTT. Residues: CASSSLGLVSDTQYF.

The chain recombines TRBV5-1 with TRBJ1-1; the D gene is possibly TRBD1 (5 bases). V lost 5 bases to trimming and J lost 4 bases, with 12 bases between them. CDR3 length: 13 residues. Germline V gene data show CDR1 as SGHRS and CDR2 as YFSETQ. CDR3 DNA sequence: TGCGCCAGCAGTTTACAGGATGGCACTGAAGCTTTCTTT. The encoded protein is CASSLQDGTEAFF.

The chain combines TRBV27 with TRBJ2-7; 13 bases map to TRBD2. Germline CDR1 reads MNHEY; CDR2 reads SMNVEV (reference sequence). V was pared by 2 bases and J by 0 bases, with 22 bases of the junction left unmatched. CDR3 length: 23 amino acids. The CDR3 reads CASSLPTSGRVAGLSGSSYEQYV. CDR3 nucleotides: TGTGCCAGCAGTTTACCTACTAGCGGGAGGGTCGCTGGGTTGTCTGGGAGCTCCTACGAGCAGTACGTC.

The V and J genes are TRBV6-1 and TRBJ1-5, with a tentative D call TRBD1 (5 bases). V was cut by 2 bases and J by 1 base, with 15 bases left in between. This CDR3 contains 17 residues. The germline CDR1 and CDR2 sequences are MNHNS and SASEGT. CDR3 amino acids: CASSERQGTISNQPQHF. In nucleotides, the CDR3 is TGTGCCAGCAGTGAAAGGCAGGGAACCATAAGCAATCAGCCCCAGCATTTT.

DNA of the CDR3: TGTGCCAGCAGTCCCGGGACAGGGGAGGAGACCCAGTACTTC. Translation: CASSPGTGEETQYF. V usage is TRBV28 and J usage is TRBJ2-5, with 10 bases identical to TRBD1. J lost 5 bases, V lost 5 bases, and 5 bases had no gene match. Germline V CDR1 and CDR2: MDHEN, SYDVKM. CDR3 length equals 14 residues.

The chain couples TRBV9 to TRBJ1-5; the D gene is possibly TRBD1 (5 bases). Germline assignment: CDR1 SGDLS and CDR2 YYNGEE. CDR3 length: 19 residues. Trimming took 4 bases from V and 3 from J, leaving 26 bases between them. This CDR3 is CASSTPSSRDSTSNQPQHF. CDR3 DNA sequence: TGTGCCAGCAGCACACCCTCCTCCCGGGACTCCACATCCAATCAGCCCCAGCATTTT. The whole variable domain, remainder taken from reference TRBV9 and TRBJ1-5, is DSGVTQTPKHLITATGQRVTLRCSPRSGDLSVYWYQQSLDQGLQFLIQYYNGEERAKGNILERFSAQQFPDLHSELNLSSLELGDSALYFCASSTPSSRDSTSNQPQHFGDGTRLSIL.

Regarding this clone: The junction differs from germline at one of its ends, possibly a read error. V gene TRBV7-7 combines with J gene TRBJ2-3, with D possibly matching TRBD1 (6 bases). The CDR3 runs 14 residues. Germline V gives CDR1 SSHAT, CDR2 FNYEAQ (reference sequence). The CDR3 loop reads CASSLTGDTDTQYF. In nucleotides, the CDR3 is TGTGCTAGCAGCTTGACAGGAGACACAGATACGCAGTATTTT.

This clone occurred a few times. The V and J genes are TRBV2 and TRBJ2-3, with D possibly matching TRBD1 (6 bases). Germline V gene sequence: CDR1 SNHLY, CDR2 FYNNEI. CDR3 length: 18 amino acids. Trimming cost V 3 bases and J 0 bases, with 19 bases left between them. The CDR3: CASSDPGATYSSTDTQYF. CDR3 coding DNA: TGTGCCAGCAGTGATCCAGGGGCCACGTACTCTAGCACAGATACGCAGTATTTT.

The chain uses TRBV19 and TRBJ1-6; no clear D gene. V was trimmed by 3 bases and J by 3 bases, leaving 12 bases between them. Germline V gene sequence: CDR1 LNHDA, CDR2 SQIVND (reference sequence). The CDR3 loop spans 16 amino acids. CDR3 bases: TGTGCCAGTAGTATTGGCAGTCTCTTCTATAATTCACCCCTCCACTTT. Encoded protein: CASSIGSLFYNSPLHF. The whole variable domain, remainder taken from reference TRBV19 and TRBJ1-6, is DGGITQSPKYLFRKEGQNVTLSCEQNLNHDAMYWYRQDPGQGLRLIYYSQIVNDFQKGDIAEGYSVSREKKESFPLTVTSAQKNPTAFYLCASSIGSLFYNSPLHFGNGTRLTVT.

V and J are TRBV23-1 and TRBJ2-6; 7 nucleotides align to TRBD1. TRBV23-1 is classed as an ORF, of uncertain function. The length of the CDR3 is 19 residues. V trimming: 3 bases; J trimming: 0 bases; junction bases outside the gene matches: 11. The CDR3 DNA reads TGCGCCAGCAGTCACTCGAAAGGGGGCGTTGACTCTGGGGCCAACGTCCTGACTTTC. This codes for CASSHSKGGVDSGANVLTF.

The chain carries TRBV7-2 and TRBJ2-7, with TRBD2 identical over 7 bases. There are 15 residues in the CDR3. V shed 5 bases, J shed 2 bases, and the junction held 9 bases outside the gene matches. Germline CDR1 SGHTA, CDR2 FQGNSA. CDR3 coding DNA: TGTGCCAGCAGCCCCCGAGCGGGGTTTACCTACGAGCAGTACTTC. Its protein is CASSPRAGFTYEQYF.